These 27 T cell receptor beta chains came from one sample sequenced in a study of vaccination and CD4 T cells after COVID-19. Treatment of the sample: roughly 11-day PBMC culture with coronavirus spike peptide pools or control peptides (ViraFEST assay). Those CD4+ T cells from the unexposed donor predate the COVID-19 pandemic (2011-2018). What these receptors recognize is not known. Once obtained from cultured CD4+ T cells, the DNA was sequenced using the Oncomine TCR Beta short-read assay. TCRdb called the PCR reads again in MiXCR, with one record for every CDR3 protein. The data contain approximately 7,000 distinct CDR3 sequences, more than 30% of them singletons. The sample comprised CD4+ T cells from blood, cultured in vitro. The source of these receptors is a human donor in good health.

Within the sample, this clonotype is medium-sized (0.01 to 0.1%). The rearrangement uses TRBV20-1 and TRBJ1-5; a possible D gene is TRBD1 (6 bases). V was cut by 4 bases and J by 7 bases, with 8 bases left in between. Germline CDR1 is DFQATT and CDR2 is SNEGSKA (reference sequence). This CDR3 is built from 11 residues. CDR3 in amino acids: CSAKGDQPQHF. The CDR3 DNA sequence: TGCAGTGCTAAGGGGGACCAGCCCCAGCATTTT.

The chain has TRBV5-1 and TRBJ2-4; 8 bases agree with TRBD1. The V gene's germline CDR1 is SGHRS and CDR2 YFSETQ. V dropped 7 bases and J dropped 5; count of bases not matched to a gene: 5. The CDR3 is 13 amino acids. CDR3 amino acids: CASGQGPENIQYF. CDR3 sequence (DNA): TGCGCCAGCGGACAGGGACCCGAAAACATTCAGTACTTC.

The CDR3 region has the DNA TGCGCCAGCAGTGTCGGGGTGCCGAACACTGAAGCTTTCTTT. Its translation: CASSVGVPNTEAFF. This sequence joins TRBV10-1 and TRBJ1-1; no reliable D call. The CDR3 runs to 14 residues. Germline loops: CDR1 WNHNN, CDR2 SYGVQD (reference sequence). The V end was cut by 4 bases, the J end by 1 base, with 10 bases between.

This clonotype is deemed medium-sized. The rearrangement links TRBV2 to TRBJ1-6, with D hard to call. The CDR3 consists of 15 residues. Trimming took off 2 bases at V and 8 bases at J, with 13 bases between the two ends. Per germline, CDR1 SNHLY and CDR2 FYNNEI. Here the CDR3 DNA reads TGTGCCAGCAGTGAATCGGAGGGTCTTTATTCACCCCTCCACTTT. The encoded protein is CASSESEGLYSPLHF.

This clonotype was seen only a few times. The genes are TRBV28 and TRBJ1-1; D gene unclear. Germline V gene data show CDR1 as MDHEN and CDR2 as SYDVKM. The V end lost 8 bases, the J end lost 4 bases, and 14 bases lay between the germline ends. This CDR3 is 13 amino acids long. The CDR3: CASLTAGGTEAFF. CDR3 sequence (DNA): TGTGCCAGCCTTACCGCGGGAGGCACTGAAGCTTTCTTT.

The chain is built from TRBV19 and TRBJ1-5; 9 nucleotides match TRBD1. The CDR3 has 20 amino acids. Per germline, CDR1 LNHDA and CDR2 SQIVND (reference sequence). V dropped 3 bases and J dropped 1; count of bases not matched to a gene: 16. For the CDR3, the DNA is TGTGCCAGTAGTATGGGGGGCGGGACAGGGTCGTGGGAGAGCAATCAGCCCCAGCATTTT. Protein: CASSMGGGTGSWESNQPQHF.

The chain recombines TRBV7-3 with TRBJ1-6, with D possibly being TRBD1 (6 bases). Germline loops: CDR1 SGHTA, CDR2 FQGTGA. The CDR3 length is 14 residues. V was trimmed by 2 bases and J by 8 bases, leaving 10 bases between them. CDR3 loop: CASSLAAGDSPLHF. The CDR3 nucleotides read TGTGCCAGCAGCTTAGCGGCAGGGGATTCACCCCTCCACTTT. Combining the CDR3 with reference TRBV7-3 and TRBJ1-6 gives the whole variable domain GAGVSQTPSNKVTEKGKYVELRCDPISGHTALYWYRQSLGQGPEFLIYFQGTGAADDSGLPNDRFFAVRPEGSVSTLKIQRTERGDSAVYLCASSLAAGDSPLHFGNGTRLTVT.

The rearrangement joins TRBV5-1 to TRBJ2-5, with D possibly being TRBD1 or TRBD2 (6 bases each). Germline CDR1 is SGHRS and CDR2 is YFSETQ. This CDR3 contains 16 residues. The V end lost 2 bases, the J end lost 4 bases, and 18 bases lay between the germline ends. The CDR3 protein is CASSFLPGGVRETQYF. DNA of the CDR3: TGCGCCAGCAGCTTCTTACCCGGGGGCGTAAGAGAGACCCAGTACTTC.

The rearrangement uses TRBV20-1 and TRBJ2-3; D unclear. Germline V lookup: CDR1 DFQATT, CDR2 SNEGSKA (reference sequence). The V end was cut by 6 bases, the J end by 2 bases, with 15 bases between. The CDR3 sequence is 14 residues long. The CDR3 DNA is TGCAGTGCCTCCCCCGGGTCGGTCACAGATACGCAGTATTTT. It specifies CSASPGSVTDTQYF.

On this clonotype itself: A read error may account for a junction end that differs from germline. The chain employs TRBV6-1 and TRBJ1-2; possible D gene TRBD1, 5 bases. CDR3 length: 12 residues. CDR1 and CDR2 from the germline V gene are MNHNS and SASEGT. CDR3 coding DNA: TGTGCCAGCAATTCCCGGGACTATGGCTACATCTTC. Its translation is CASNSRDYGYIF.

This chain uses TRBV19 with TRBJ2-7; 7 bases are shared with TRBD2. The CDR3 is 14 residues long. With 6 bases clipped from V and 2 bases from J, the junction kept 7 bases outside the gene matches. Looked up from germline, CDR1 is LNHDA and CDR2 is SQIVND (reference sequence). This chain's CDR3 is CASSASGGPYEQYF. In DNA, the CDR3 is TGTGCCAGTAGCGCTAGCGGAGGCCCCTACGAGCAGTACTTC.

The rearrangement uses TRBV12-3 or TRBV12-4 and TRBJ2-2, with D possibly matching TRBD2 (5 bases). The V end lost 2 bases, the J end lost 7 bases, and 14 bases lay between the germline ends. The CDR3 loop spans 15 amino acids. CDR3 residues: CASSLIGTGYGELFF. CDR3 bases: TGTGCCAGCAGTTTAATTGGAACGGGGTACGGGGAGCTGTTTTTT.

This clonotype was observed a handful of times. This chain links TRBV2 with TRBJ1-2, with TRBD1 matching over 9 bases. V lost 8 bases, J lost 4 bases, and 8 bases stayed unmatched. The CDR3 covers 14 residues. Germline CDR1 is SNHLY and CDR2 is FYNNEI. CDR3 in DNA: TGTGCCAGCCTACAGGGGGCCGACACCTATGGCTACACCTTC. Protein sequence: CASLQGADTYGYTF.

The chain has TRBV19 and TRBJ1-1; 8 bases are shared with TRBD1. V lost 6 bases, J lost 4 bases, and 16 bases stayed unmatched. Germline CDR1 is LNHDA and CDR2 is SQIVND (reference sequence). The CDR3 sequence is 17 residues long. In nucleotides, the CDR3 is TGTGCCAGTAGCTTGGACAGGGAAGGTGAGCTGGGCACTGAAGCTTTCTTT. Protein: CASSLDREGELGTEAFF.

The V call is TRBV6-1, the J call TRBJ2-5; 12 bases are shared with TRBD2. Germline trimming cut 5 bases from V and 5 bases from J; bases unmatched to any gene: 9. This CDR3 spans 16 amino acids. Germline V gene lookup returns CDR1 MNHNS and CDR2 SASEGT. CDR3 residues: CASSRVLAGGGETQYF. DNA of the CDR3: TGTGCCAGCAGTCGCGTACTAGCGGGGGGTGGGGAGACCCAGTACTTC.

The CDR3 loop is CATSNGVGETQYF. In nucleotides, the CDR3 is TGTGCCACCAGTAACGGAGTGGGTGAGACCCAGTACTTC. V gene TRBV24-1 combines with J gene TRBJ2-5; D not resolved. CDR1 KGHDR and CDR2 SFDVKD come from the germline V gene. The V end was cut by 6 bases, the J end by 5 bases, with 12 bases between. The CDR3 length is 13 residues.

J is TRBJ2-7 and V is TRBV20-1; possibly TRBD1 for D (6 bases). V gave up 3 bases and J gave up 5 bases, with 14 bases separating them. Germline CDR1 is DFQATT and CDR2 is SNEGSKA (reference sequence). This CDR3 region has 13 residues. The CDR3 nucleotides are TGCAGTGCTAGGCTACAGGGTACCCACGAGCAGTACTTC. Translating it yields CSARLQGTHEQYF.

In its sample, this clonotype ranks as large (0.1 to 1%). The CDR3 nucleotides are TGTGCCAGCAGCATGGACAATCAGCCCCAGCATTTT. This gives the protein CASSMDNQPQHF. The chain is built from TRBV2 and TRBJ1-5; no definite D call. The V end was cut by 6 bases, the J end by 3 bases, with 6 bases between. Germline V gives CDR1 SNHLY, CDR2 FYNNEI. This CDR3 is built from 12 residues.

The table lists this clonotype with a count of one. The rearrangement joins TRBV7-7 to TRBJ2-1; weak D call: TRBD1 (5 bases). The V and J ends lost 5 bases and 10 bases respectively, with 27 bases between them. The CDR3 totals 17 residues. Germline CDR1 is SSHAT and CDR2 is FNYEAQ (reference sequence). CDR3 loop: CASSNTPGRGGLGEQFF. As DNA, the CDR3 is TGTGCCAGCAGCAACACCCCGGGTAGGGGCGGCCTCGGGGAGCAGTTCTTC.

The chain carries TRBV6-5 and TRBJ1-2; possibly TRBD1 for D (5 bases). Germline CDR1 MNHEY, CDR2 SVGAGI. The CDR3 length is 14 residues. The germline V and J ends were trimmed by 0 bases and 8 bases, with 13 bases remaining between them. The CDR3: CASSYSGAEAGYTF. The CDR3 bases are TGTGCCAGCAGTTACTCAGGGGCAGAGGCGGGCTACACCTTC.

This chain joins TRBV4-1 and TRBJ2-3, with D perhaps assigned TRBD1 or TRBD2 (5 bases each). This CDR3 region has 16 residues. The germline V gene encodes CDR1 MGHRA and CDR2 YSYEKL. V was clipped by 0 bases and J by 0 bases, with 10 bases between them. The CDR3 protein is CASSQDRWDSTDTQYF. The CDR3 DNA is TGCGCCAGCAGCCAAGATCGGTGGGACAGCACAGATACGCAGTATTTT.

This clonotype showed up just a few times. This sequence joins TRBV11-1 and TRBJ2-1, with 9 nucleotides matching TRBD2. The CDR3 runs 15 residues. With V trimmed by 1 base and J by 5 bases, 3 bases remained unmatched. Germline-derived CDR1 and CDR2 are SGHAT and FQDESV (reference sequence). The CDR3 loop is CASSLGASGNNEQFF. CDR3 nucleotides: TGTGCCAGCAGCTTAGGGGCTAGCGGGAACAATGAGCAGTTCTTC.

This clonotype has only a few counts. The chain uses TRBV20-1 and TRBJ1-5, with D possibly matching TRBD1 (5 bases). V gave up 4 bases and J gave up 6 bases, with 13 bases separating them. The CDR3 length is 13 residues. Germline CDR1 reads DFQATT; CDR2 reads SNEGSKA (reference sequence). Written as DNA, the CDR3 is TGCAGTGCTAAAGAACAGGACCCTCAGCCCCAGCATTTT. Translation: CSAKEQDPQPQHF.

This rearrangement joins TRBV6-1 to TRBJ2-5; 8 bases map to TRBD2. This CDR3 has 13 amino acids. V lost 6 bases, J lost 5 bases, and 5 bases stayed unmatched. Germline loops: CDR1 MNHNS, CDR2 SASEGT. CDR3 DNA sequence: TGTGCCAGCAGATATAGCGGGGTTGAGACCCAGTACTTC. Its translation: CASRYSGVETQYF.

The chain joins TRBV7-9 to TRBJ2-7; possibly TRBD1 for D (5 bases). CDR1 and CDR2 from the germline V gene are SEHNR and FQNEAQ (reference sequence). Trimming left V 1 base short and J 9 bases short, with 16 bases between. There are 14 residues in the CDR3. The CDR3 DNA reads TGTGCCAGCAGCTTAGGAGGCGCAGGGCAACGGCAGTACTTC. Translation: CASSLGGAGQRQYF.

The chain recombines TRBV19 with TRBJ2-5; no firm D call. V dropped 4 bases and J dropped 3 bases, with 9 bases sitting between them. Germline V CDR1 and CDR2: LNHDA, SQIVND (reference sequence). This CDR3 spans 13 amino acids. The CDR3 region is CASSKHTEETQYF. The CDR3 DNA is TGTGCCAGTAGTAAACACACCGAAGAGACCCAGTACTTC.

The CDR3 DNA reads as TGTGCCAGCAGCAAAGGGGACCGGACATCAACCGATACGCAGTATTTT. Translation: CASSKGDRTSTDTQYF. The J gene is TRBJ2-3, the V gene TRBV21-1; no DNA check was done on the table's D call, TRBD1. TRBV21-1 is classified as a pseudogene. This CDR3 spans 16 amino acids.